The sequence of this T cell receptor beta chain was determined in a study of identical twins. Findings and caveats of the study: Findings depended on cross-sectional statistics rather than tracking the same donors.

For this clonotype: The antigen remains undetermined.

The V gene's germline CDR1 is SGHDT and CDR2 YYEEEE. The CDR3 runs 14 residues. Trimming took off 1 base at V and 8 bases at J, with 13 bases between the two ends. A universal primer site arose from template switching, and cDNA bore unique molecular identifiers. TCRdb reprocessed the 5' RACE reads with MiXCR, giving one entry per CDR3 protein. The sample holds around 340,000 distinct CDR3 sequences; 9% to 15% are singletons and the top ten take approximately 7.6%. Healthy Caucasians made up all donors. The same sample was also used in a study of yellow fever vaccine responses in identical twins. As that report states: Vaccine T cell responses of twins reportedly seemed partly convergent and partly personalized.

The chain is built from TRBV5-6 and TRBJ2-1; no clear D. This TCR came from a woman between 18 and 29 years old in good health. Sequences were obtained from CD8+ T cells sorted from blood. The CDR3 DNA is TGTGCCAGCAGCTTGCCGACAAGTCACGATGAGCAGTTCTTC. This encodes CASSLPTSHDEQFF.